Sequencing of this TCR beta chain was carried out in a study of shared clonotypes between healthy human individuals. The CDR3 has 13 residues. The V gene's germline CDR1 is SQVTM and CDR2 ANQGSEA. Trimming cost V 2 bases and J 9 bases; bases outside gene matches: 8. Measured with immunoSEQ multiplex PCR; TCRdb has only the in-frame clones, and not every one. Of more than 450,000 clones in the sample, around 79% were seen once. This rearrangement joins TRBV29-1 to TRBJ1-2; 8 bases align to TRBD1. Sequencing was performed on PBMCs. This TCR came from a woman in her 40s in good health. Some clones in this sample may be carry-over from other donors' samples. The CDR3 region has the DNA TGCAGCGTTGAAAAGGGGCAGGGGGCGAGCTACACCTTC. Translating gives CSVEKGQGASYTF.